This TCR beta chain emerged from a study of T cell repertoires in aging, cancer and after chemotherapy. On the study more broadly: Patients with glioblastoma brain tumors were sampled before and after temozolomide-based therapy. Study-level points and caveats: Median generation probability rose over the chemotherapy interval in each cancer cohort, suggesting rebound thymic output.

TCR beta rearrangements were amplified from peripheral blood genomic DNA. TRB rearrangements spanning V, D and J were amplified using mixed TRB-A/B primers. TCRdb fed the multiplex PCR reads into MiXCR, producing one record per CDR3 protein. Of 5,000 or so distinct CDR3 sequences in the sample, approximately 30% were seen once. CDR3 length: 15 amino acids. The V and J ends lost 1 base and 3 bases respectively, with 12 bases between them. Germline CDR1 reads LNHNV; CDR2 reads YYDKDF (reference sequence). By sample share, this clonotype is medium-sized. The antigen is not known. This sequence was found in a human donor with a solid tumor. This sequence joins TRBV15 and TRBJ1-1; D is possibly TRBD1 (5 bases). Sequencing was performed on blood. The CDR3 reads CATSRAVTGHTEAFF. In nucleotides, the CDR3 is TGTGCCACCAGCAGAGCGGTAACAGGACACACTGAAGCTTTCTTT.